This is a list of T cell receptor beta chains from one sample in a study of blood T cell repertoires in COVID-19. Sequencing was performed with immunoSEQ multiplex PCR; in TCRdb, only in-frame clones are kept and a portion is missing. The sample has hundreds of thousands of clones, 80% to 90% seen once. Sequencing input: peripheral blood. Source of these receptors: a woman aged 70-85 years with COVID-19, enrolled during active disease. Both conserved end residues are part of each CDR3. A D gene is named only where the DNA matches it firmly. Clone size is shown for a subset of rows, as once, few, many or a class of expanded clone.

clone_size	v_call	d_call	j_call	cdr3_nt	cdr3_aa
.	TRBV9	TRBD1	TRBJ1-2	TGTGCCAGCAGCGCCAAGACAGGGAGTGGCTACACCTTC	CASSAKTGSGYTF
.	TRBV7-9	.	TRBJ2-7	TGTGCCAGCAGCAATGGACAGTCCTACGAGCAGTACTTC	CASSNGQSYEQYF
.	TRBV21-1	.	TRBJ1-2	TGTGCCAGCAGCAAAGTTCGGGGGACCTATGGCTACACCTTC	CASSKVRGTYGYTF
.	TRBV19	.	TRBJ1-1	TGTGCCAGTAGGGACACCTCGGCCACTGAAGCTTTCTTT	CASRDTSATEAFF
.	TRBV19	TRBD1	TRBJ1-5	TGTGCCAGTTCTGGACAGGGTGGCAATCAGCCCCAGCATTTT	CASSGQGGNQPQHF
.	TRBV5-5	TRBD2	TRBJ2-1	TGTGCCAGCAGCTACGGACTAGCCTACAATGAGCAGTTCTTC	CASSYGLAYNEQFF
.	TRBV11-1	.	TRBJ2-7	TGTGCCAGCAGCTTCCAGAGGGGCGGGGACGAGCAGTACTTC	CASSFQRGGDEQYF
.	TRBV9	TRBD1	TRBJ2-7	TGTGCCAGCAGCCCAGCAGGGACAGGGGTTCCCTACGAGCAGTACTTC	CASSPAGTGVPYEQYF
.	TRBV19	TRBD2	TRBJ2-7	TGTGCCAGTAGTGCTCGGGAGGGGACTAGCGAGCAGTACTTC	CASSAREGTSEQYF
.	TRBV14	.	TRBJ2-7	TGTGCCAGCAGCCCCCCTAACCCAATCTTCTCCTACGAGCAGTACTTC	CASSPPNPIFSYEQYF
.	TRBV4-2	.	TRBJ1-5	TGTGCCAGCAGCCAAGAGGACGGACTCAATCAGCCCCAGCATTTT	CASSQEDGLNQPQHF
.	TRBV19	.	TRBJ2-2	TGTGCCAGTAGTATAAGCAGGGCCAACACCGGGGAGCTGTTTTTT	CASSISRANTGELFF
.	TRBV2	TRBD1	TRBJ2-7	TGTGCCAGCAGGCGAATGACAGGGTACGAGCAGTACTTC	CASRRMTGYEQYF
.	TRBV24-1	.	TRBJ1-5	TGTGCCACCAGCTGCAAGACACGGACAAATCAGCCCCAGCATTTT	CATSCKTRTNQPQHF
.	TRBV7-9	TRBD1	TRBJ2-7	TGTGCCAGCTCCCCGAGACAGGGGGCCAAGCAGTACTTC	CASSPRQGAKQYF
.	TRBV30	TRBD1	TRBJ2-5	TGTGCCTGGAACAGACAGGGGGCGCAGGAGGAGACCCAGTACTTC	CAWNRQGAQEETQYF
.	TRBV27	.	TRBJ2-2	TGTGCCAGCAGCCCCAGGGGGGACACCGGGGAGCTGTTTTTT	CASSPRGDTGELFF
.	TRBV7-2	.	TRBJ1-3	TGTGCCAGCAGCCCACACTCAGGAGGGAACGGAAACACCATATATTTT	CASSPHSGGNGNTIYF
few	TRBV12-3/TRBV12-4	.	TRBJ1-3	TGTGCCAGCAGTGAAGGAACAGTGGACACCATATATTTT	CASSEGTVDTIYF
.	TRBV20-1	.	TRBJ2-5	TGCAGTGCTAGTCAAGAGGGCGAGACCCAGTACTTC	CSASQEGETQYF
few	TRBV5-6	.	TRBJ1-5	TGTGCCAGCAGCTTGAGGAGGGAGACTAGCAATCAGCCCCAGCATTTT	CASSLRRETSNQPQHF
.	TRBV14	.	TRBJ1-6	TGTGCCAGCAGCCAAGACCTAGATTCACCCCTCCACTTT	CASSQDLDSPLHF
.	TRBV19	.	TRBJ1-5	TGTGCCAGTAGTGAACGCCGTGACAGTATAAGCAATCAGCCCCAGCATTTT	CASSERRDSISNQPQHF